This T cell receptor beta chain was sequenced in a study of control samples from healthy donors and cancer patients. The CDR3 totals 13 residues. The J segment lost 2 bases and the V segment lost 5 bases, leaving 2 bases of the junction unmatched. CDR1 is SGHRS, CDR2 YFSETQ, per germline. TCRdb's table, derived via immunoSEQ multiplex PCR, lists solely in-frame clones and lacks some. The table shows 150,000 to 200,000 clones, with around nine tenths occurring only once. The TCR was taken from a woman aged 25 to 39 in good health. The sample was blood. V and J are TRBV5-1 and TRBJ2-5; TRBD1 matches at 8 bases. CDR3 DNA sequence: TGCGCCAGCAGAAGGACAGGGCAAGAGACCCAGTACTTC. Protein: CASRRTGQETQYF.